One and the same sample provided the 8 T cell receptor gamma chains below, sequenced in a study of intestinal T cells in coeliac disease. The TRG library came from roughly 180 ng of biopsy DNA amplified with LymphoTrack primers. TCRdb re-called the multiplex PCR reads through CATT. The table has 250 to 350 gamma-chain clones, 55% to 70% seen once. For each case, the template was genomic DNA from ten roughly 4.5-µm formalin-fixed paraffin-embedded scrolls. The sample consisted of a duodenal biopsy. Receptor source: a human donor who served as a control with a normal duodenal biopsy, not a healthy volunteer.

This clone was seen only a few times. The chain combines TRGV10 with TRGJ1 or TRGJ2. TRGV10 is placed among ORFs of uncertain function. V trimming: 8 bases; J trimming: 5 bases; junction bases outside the gene matches: 13. This CDR3 spans 14 amino acids. Here the CDR3 DNA reads TGTGCTGCGTGGGGCCCGAGGGGGAATTATAAGAAACTCTTT. It translates to CAAWGPRGNYKKLF.

V gene TRGV11 combines with J gene TRGJP2. TRGV11 is designated an ORF whose function remains uncertain. V lost 0 bases and J lost 6; bases outside the gene matches: 4. CDR3 length equals 15 residues. CDR3 region: CACWIRHNGDWIKTF. DNA of the CDR3: TGTGCCTGCTGGATTAGGCACAATGGTGATTGGATCAAGACGTTT.

The chain combines TRGV3 with TRGJ1 or TRGJ2. V lost 2 bases to trimming and J lost 5 bases; unmatched junction nucleotides: 9. The CDR3 consists of 14 residues. Germline CDR1 is VTNTFY and CDR2 is YDVSTARD (reference sequence). This CDR3 reads CATWDIPINYKKLF. The CDR3 DNA is TGTGCCACCTGGGACATTCCTATTAATTATAAGAAACTCTTT.

About this clone itself: TCRdb's protein, taken from a much larger clone, differs from this DNA's translation at residue 3, likely owing to a read error; the protein displayed comes from the DNA. This chain links TRGV10 with TRGJP1. TRGV10 is noted as an ORF with a role that remains uncertain. This CDR3 comprises 14 residues. Here the CDR3 reads CAVWDNTTGWFKIF. CDR3 bases: TGTGCTGTGTGGGACAATACCACTGGTTGGTTCAAGATATTT.

This clone has a single count. V is TRGV9 and J is TRGJ1 or TRGJ2. Germline trimming cut 6 bases from V and 12 bases from J; bases unmatched to any gene: 14. Germline values: CDR1 GITISATS, CDR2 ISYDGTV (reference sequence). This CDR3 has 12 residues. The CDR3 DNA is TGTGCCTTGTGGAGGTGGATTATAAGGAAACTCTTT. Residues: CALWRWIIRKLF.

The J gene is TRGJ1 or TRGJ2, the V gene TRGV10. TRGV10 is placed among ORFs of uncertain function. The CDR3 contains 10 residues. With 8 bases clipped from V and 12 bases from J, the junction kept 8 bases outside the gene matches. The CDR3 is CAAWGPGKLF. The CDR3 nucleotides read TGTGCTGCGTGGGGCCCTGGGAAACTCTTT.

The chain uses TRGV10 and TRGJ1 or TRGJ2. TRGV10 is identified as an open reading frame with a role that is uncertain. The CDR3 extends over 12 amino acids. With V trimmed by 8 bases and J by 5 bases, 7 bases remained unmatched. The CDR3, as DNA: TGTGCTGCGTGGGGTAGGAATTATAAGAAACTCTTT. It codes for CAAWGRNYKKLF.

In the case of this clone: TCRdb pairs this DNA with a much larger clone's protein that differs at residue 9, likely a read error; the protein shown was translated from the DNA. The V call is TRGV10, the J call TRGJP1. TRGV10 is known as an ORF, though its function is uncertain. J was trimmed by 3 bases and V by 8 bases; bases with no gene match: 13. The CDR3 extends over 16 amino acids. This CDR3 reads CAAWDIFCATGWFKIF. In DNA, the CDR3 is TGTGCTGCGTGGGATATTTTTTGTGCCACTGGTTGGTTCAAGATATTT.